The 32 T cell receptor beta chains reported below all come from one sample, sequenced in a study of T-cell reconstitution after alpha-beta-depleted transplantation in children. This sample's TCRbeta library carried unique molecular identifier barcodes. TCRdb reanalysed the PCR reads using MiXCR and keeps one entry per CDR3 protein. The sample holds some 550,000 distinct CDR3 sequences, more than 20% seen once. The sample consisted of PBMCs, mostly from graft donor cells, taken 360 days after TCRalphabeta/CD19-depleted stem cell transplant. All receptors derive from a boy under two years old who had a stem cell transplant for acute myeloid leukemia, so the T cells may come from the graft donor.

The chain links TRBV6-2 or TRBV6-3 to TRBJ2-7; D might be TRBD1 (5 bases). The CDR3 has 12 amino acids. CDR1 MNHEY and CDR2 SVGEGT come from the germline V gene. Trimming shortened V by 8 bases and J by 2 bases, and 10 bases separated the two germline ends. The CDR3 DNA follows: TGTGCCAGCCTAGACAGAACCTACGAGCAGTACTTC. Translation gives CASLDRTYEQYF.

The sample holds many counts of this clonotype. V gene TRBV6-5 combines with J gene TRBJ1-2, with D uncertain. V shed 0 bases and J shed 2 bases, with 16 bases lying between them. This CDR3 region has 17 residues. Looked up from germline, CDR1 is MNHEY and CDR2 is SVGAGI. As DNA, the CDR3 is TGTGCCAGCAGTTACTCGAGTGGCATCGCGGGGAACTATGGCTACACCTTC. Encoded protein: CASSYSSGIAGNYGYTF.

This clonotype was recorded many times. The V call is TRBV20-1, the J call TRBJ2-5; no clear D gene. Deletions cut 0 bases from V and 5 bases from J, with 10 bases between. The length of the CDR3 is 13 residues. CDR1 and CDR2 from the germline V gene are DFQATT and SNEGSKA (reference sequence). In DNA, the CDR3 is TGCAGTGCTAGAGATAGGTGGGATGAGACCCAGTACTTC. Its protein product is CSARDRWDETQYF.

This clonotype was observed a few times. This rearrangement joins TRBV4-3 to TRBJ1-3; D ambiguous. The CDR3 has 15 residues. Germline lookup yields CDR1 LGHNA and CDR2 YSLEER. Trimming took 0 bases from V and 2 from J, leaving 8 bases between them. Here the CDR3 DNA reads TGCGCCAGCAGCCAAGATAGGGCAACTGGAAACACCATATATTTT. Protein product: CASSQDRATGNTIYF.

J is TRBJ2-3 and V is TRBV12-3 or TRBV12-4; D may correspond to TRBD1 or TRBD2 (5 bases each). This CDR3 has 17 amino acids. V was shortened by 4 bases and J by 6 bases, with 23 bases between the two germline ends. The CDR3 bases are TGTGCCAGCAGTTCACTCCGAGGGGACGGCTCTGAGGATACGCAGTATTTT. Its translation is CASSSLRGDGSEDTQYF.

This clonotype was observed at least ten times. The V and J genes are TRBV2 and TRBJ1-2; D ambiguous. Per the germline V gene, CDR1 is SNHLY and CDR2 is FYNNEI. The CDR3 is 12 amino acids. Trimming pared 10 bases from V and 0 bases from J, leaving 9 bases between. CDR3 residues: CATKWPNYGYTF. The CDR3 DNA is TGTGCCACAAAATGGCCTAACTATGGCTACACCTTC.

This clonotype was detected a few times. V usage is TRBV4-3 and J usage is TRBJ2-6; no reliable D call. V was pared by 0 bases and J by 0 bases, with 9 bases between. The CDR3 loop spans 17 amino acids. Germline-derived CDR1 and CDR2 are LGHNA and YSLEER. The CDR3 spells CASSQDWGSSGANVLTF. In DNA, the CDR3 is TGCGCCAGCAGCCAAGATTGGGGTTCCTCTGGGGCCAACGTCCTGACTTTC.

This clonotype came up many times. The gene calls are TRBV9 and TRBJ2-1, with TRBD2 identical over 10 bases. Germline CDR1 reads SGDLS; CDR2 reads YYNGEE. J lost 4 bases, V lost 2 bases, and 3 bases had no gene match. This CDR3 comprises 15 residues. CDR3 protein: CASSVTSGEYNEQFF. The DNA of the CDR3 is TGTGCCAGCAGCGTCACTAGCGGGGAGTACAATGAGCAGTTCTTC.

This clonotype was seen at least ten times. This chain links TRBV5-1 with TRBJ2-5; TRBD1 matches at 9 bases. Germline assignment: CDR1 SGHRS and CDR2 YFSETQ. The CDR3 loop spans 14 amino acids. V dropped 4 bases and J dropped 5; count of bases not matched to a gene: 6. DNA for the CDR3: TGCGCCAGCAGCAATACAGGGGGCGGGGAGACCCAGTACTTC. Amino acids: CASSNTGGGETQYF.

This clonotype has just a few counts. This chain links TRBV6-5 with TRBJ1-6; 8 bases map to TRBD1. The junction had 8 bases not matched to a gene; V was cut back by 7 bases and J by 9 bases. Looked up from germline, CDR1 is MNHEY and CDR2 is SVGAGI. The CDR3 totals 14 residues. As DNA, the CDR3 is TGTGCCAGCACCCTTGACAGGGGAATTTCACCCCTCCACTTT. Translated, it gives CASTLDRGISPLHF.

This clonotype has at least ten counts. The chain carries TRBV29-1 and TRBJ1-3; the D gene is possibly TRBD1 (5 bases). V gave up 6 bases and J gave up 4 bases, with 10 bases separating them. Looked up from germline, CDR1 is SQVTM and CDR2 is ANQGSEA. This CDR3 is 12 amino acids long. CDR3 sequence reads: CSVIGQGNTIYF. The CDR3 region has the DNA TGCAGCGTGATAGGACAAGGAAACACCATATATTTT.

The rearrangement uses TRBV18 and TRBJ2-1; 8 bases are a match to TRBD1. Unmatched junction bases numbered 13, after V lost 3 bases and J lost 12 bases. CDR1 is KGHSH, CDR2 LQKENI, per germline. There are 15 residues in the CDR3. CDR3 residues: CASSPGAGGLNRQFF. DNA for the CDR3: TGTGCCAGCTCACCGGGGGCAGGGGGCCTTAACAGGCAGTTCTTC.

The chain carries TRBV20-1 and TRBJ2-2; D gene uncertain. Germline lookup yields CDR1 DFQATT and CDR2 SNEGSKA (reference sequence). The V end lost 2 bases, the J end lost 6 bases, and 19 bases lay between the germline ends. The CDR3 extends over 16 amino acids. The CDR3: CSARPPSNNWAGELFF. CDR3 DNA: TGCAGTGCTAGACCCCCTAGTAACAACTGGGCCGGGGAGCTGTTTTTT.

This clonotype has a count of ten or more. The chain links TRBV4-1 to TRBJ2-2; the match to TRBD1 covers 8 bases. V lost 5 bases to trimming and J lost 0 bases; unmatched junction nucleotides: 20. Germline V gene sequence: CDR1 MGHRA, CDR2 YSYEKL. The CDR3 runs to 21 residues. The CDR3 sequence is CASSSPPQGALKGANTGELFF. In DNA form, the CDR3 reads TGCGCCAGCAGCTCACCTCCTCAGGGGGCGCTTAAAGGGGCGAACACCGGGGAGCTGTTTTTT.

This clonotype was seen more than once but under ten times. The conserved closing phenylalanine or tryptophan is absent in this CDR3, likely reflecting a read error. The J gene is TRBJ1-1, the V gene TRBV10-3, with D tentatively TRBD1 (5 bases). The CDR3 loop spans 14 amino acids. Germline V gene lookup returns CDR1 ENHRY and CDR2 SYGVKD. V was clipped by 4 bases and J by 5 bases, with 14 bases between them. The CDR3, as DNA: TGTGCCATCAGTGCCAGGGCGTCACTAACTGAAGCTTTCTCT. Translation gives CAISARASLTEAFS.

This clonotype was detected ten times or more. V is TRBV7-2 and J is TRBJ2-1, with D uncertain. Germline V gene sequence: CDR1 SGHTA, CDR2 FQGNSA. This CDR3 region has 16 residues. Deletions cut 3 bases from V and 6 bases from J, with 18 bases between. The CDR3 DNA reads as TGTGCCAGCAGCTTTAATTTAGGTAAAAGGATCAATGAGCAGTTCTTC. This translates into CASSFNLGKRINEQFF. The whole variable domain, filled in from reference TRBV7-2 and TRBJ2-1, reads GAGVSQSPSNKVTEKGKDVELRCDPISGHTALYWYRQSLGQGLEFLIYFQGNSAPDKSGLPSDRFSAERTGGSVSTLTIQRTQQEDSAVYLCASSFNLGKRINEQFFGPGTRLTVL.

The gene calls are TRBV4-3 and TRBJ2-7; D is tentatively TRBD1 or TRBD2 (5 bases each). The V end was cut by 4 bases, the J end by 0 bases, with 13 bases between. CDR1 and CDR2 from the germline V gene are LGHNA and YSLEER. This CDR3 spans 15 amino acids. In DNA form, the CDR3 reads TGCGCCAGCAGCCCGGGACGTCGAAGCTCCTACGAGCAGTACTTC. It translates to CASSPGRRSSYEQYF.

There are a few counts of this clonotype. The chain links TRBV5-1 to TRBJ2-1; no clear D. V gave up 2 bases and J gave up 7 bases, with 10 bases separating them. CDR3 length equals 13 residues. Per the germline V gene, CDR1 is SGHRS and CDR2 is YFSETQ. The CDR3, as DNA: TGCGCCAGCAGCTTTGCAGACCATAATGAGCAGTTCTTC. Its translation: CASSFADHNEQFF.

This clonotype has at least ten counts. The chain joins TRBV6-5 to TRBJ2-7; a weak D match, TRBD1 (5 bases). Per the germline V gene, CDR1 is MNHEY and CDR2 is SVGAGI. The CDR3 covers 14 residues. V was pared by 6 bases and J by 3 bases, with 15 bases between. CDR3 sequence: CASSPDRGVYEQYF. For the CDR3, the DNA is TGTGCCAGCAGCCCCGACAGAGGCGTCTACGAGCAGTACTTC.

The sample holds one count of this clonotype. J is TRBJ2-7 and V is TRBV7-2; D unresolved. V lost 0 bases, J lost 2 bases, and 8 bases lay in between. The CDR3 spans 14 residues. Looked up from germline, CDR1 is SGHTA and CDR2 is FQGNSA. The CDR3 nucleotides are TGTGCCAGCAGCTTAGCGCCTGCGCCCTACGAGCAGTACTTC. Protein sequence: CASSLAPAPYEQYF.

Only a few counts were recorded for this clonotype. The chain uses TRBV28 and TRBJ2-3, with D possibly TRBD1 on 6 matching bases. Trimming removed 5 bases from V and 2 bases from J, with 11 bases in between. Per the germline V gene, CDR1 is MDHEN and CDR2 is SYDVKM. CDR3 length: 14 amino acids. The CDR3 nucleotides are TGTGCCAGCAGTAAGGGGGAGTTCACAGATACGCAGTATTTT. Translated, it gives CASSKGEFTDTQYF.

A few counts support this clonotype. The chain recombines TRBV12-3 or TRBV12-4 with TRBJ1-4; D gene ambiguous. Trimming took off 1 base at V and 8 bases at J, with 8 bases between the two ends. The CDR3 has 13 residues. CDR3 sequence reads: CASSLGEGEKLFF. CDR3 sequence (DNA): TGTGCCAGCAGTTTAGGGGAAGGGGAAAAACTGTTTTTT.

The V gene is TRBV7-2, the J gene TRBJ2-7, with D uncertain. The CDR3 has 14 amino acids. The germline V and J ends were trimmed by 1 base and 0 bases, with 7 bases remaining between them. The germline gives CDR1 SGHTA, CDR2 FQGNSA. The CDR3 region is CASSLEIGSYEQYF. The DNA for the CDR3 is TGTGCCAGCAGCTTAGAAATAGGCTCCTACGAGCAGTACTTC.

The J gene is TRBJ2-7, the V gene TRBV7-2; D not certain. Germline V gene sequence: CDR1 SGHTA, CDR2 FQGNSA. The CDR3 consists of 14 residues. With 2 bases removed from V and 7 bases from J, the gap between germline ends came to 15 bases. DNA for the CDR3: TGTGCCAGCAGCTTACTTGGACGGCTTGATGAGCAGTACTTC. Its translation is CASSLLGRLDEQYF. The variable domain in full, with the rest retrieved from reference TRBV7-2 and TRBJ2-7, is GAGVSQSPSNKVTEKGKDVELRCDPISGHTALYWYRQSLGQGLEFLIYFQGNSAPDKSGLPSDRFSAERTGGSVSTLTIQRTQQEDSAVYLCASSLLGRLDEQYFGPGTRLTVT.

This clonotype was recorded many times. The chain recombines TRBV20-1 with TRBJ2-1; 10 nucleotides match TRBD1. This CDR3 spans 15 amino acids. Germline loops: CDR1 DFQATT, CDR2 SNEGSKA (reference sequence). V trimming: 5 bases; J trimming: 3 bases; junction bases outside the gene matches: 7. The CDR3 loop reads CSARGRTGGYNEQFF. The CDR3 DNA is TGCAGTGCTCGAGGAAGGACAGGGGGCTACAATGAGCAGTTCTTC.

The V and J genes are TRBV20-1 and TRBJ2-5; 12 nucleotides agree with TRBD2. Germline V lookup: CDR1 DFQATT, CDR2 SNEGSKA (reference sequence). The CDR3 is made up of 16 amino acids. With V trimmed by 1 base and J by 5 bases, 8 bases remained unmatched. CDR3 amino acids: CSARALAGGRWETQYF. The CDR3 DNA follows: TGCAGTGCTAGAGCCCTAGCGGGGGGGCGTTGGGAGACCCAGTACTTC.

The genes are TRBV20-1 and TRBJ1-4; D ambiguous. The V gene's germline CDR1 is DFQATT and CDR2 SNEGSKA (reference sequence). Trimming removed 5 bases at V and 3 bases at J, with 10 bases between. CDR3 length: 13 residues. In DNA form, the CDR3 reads TGCAGTGCTTTCGGACTGGCTAATGAAAAACTGTTTTTT. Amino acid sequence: CSAFGLANEKLFF.

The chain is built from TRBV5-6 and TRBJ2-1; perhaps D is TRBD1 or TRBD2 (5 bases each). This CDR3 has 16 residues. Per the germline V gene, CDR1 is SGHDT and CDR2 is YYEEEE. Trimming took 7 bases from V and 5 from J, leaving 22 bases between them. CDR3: CASGFRPGGFHNEQFF. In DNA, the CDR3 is TGTGCCAGCGGATTCCGTCCTGGGGGTTTTCACAATGAGCAGTTCTTC.

CDR3 bases: TGTGCCACCAGTAGCACCGGGACCCCGATTAACATTCAGTACTTC. Translating gives CATSSTGTPINIQYF. V is TRBV15 and J is TRBJ2-4; tentatively, D is TRBD1 or TRBD2 (5 bases each). Trimming cost V 6 bases and J 7 bases, with 19 bases left between them. The germline V gene encodes CDR1 LNHNV and CDR2 YYDKDF (reference sequence). The CDR3 is 15 amino acids.

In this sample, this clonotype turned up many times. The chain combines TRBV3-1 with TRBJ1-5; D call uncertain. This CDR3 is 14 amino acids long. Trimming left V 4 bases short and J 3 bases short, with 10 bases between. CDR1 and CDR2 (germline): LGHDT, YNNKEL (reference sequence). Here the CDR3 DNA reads TGTGCCAGCAGCCCTCGGTGGAACAATCAGCCCCAGCATTTT. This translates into CASSPRWNNQPQHF.

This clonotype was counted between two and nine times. This CDR3 is CSVFKTGNTEAFF. DNA of the CDR3: TGCAGTGTTTTCAAAACAGGAAACACTGAAGCTTTCTTT. The chain has TRBV20-1 and TRBJ1-1; maybe TRBD1 (5 bases). Germline V CDR1 and CDR2: DFQATT, SNEGSKA (reference sequence). The CDR3 has 13 residues. Trimming took off 7 bases at V and 2 bases at J, with 14 bases between the two ends.

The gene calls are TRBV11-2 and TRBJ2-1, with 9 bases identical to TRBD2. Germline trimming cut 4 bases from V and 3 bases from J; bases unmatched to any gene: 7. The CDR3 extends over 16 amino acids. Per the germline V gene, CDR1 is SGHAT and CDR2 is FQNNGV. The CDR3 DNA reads TGTGCCAGCAGCTCCAGCGGGGGGCTTGGCTACAATGAGCAGTTCTTC. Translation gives CASSSSGGLGYNEQFF.